This record looks at one T cell receptor (beta chain) sequence and its context. Its antigen is currently unknown. The sample belongs to a study of T cell repertoires in cytomegalovirus infection. TCRdb recomputed calls from the reads with MiXCR, one row per CDR3 protein. In the table there are 160,000 or so distinct CDR3 sequences, approximately 21% of which are singletons. Germline V CDR1 and CDR2: SGHVS, FNYEAQ. The CDR3 totals 15 residues. V lost 5 bases and J lost 0, with 13 bases in between. This rearrangement joins TRBV7-6 to TRBJ2-5, with D hard to call. Sequencing used CD8+ T cells from cultured PBMCs, obtained from culture after CMV antigen stimulation. This TCR was recovered from a human donor in good health (CMV status not recorded). Some clones in this sample may be carry-over from other donors' samples. CDR3 nucleotide sequence: TGTGCCAGCAGCCATACAAGGGCAGACCAAGAGACCCAGTACTTC. This codes for CASSHTRADQETQYF.